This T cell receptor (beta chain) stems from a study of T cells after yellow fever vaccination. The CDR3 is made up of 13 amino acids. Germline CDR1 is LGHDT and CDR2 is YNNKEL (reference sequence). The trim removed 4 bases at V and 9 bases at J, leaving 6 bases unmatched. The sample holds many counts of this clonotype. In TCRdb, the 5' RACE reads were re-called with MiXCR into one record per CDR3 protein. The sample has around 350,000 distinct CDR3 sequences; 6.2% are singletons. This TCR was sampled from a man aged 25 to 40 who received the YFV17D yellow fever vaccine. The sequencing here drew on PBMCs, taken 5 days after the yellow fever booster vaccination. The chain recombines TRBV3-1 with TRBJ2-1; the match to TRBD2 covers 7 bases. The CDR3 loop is CASSRGGSSEQFF. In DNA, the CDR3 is TGTGCCAGCAGCCGAGGCGGGAGTTCTGAGCAGTTCTTC.